This entry describes one T cell receptor (beta chain). The source of the sample is a study of siplizumab effects on memory and regulatory T cells. CDR1 and CDR2 (germline): MNHEY, SMNVEV (reference sequence). Trimming at V came to 4 bases and at J to 6 bases, leaving 14 bases not matched to a gene. The CDR3 runs 19 residues. Profiling relied on immunoSEQ multiplex PCR, and the TCRdb table lists in-frame clones only, not all of them. This table has about 100,000 clones, just over 90% appearing once. The rearrangement uses TRBV27 and TRBJ2-1; TRBD2 matches 14 bases. The clonotype comes from a human donor in good health. The sample was Tregs sorted from blood. This chain's CDR3 is CASSSPRLAGGIGRNEQFF. The DNA of the CDR3 is TGTGCCAGCAGTTCCCCCCGACTAGCGGGAGGGATAGGACGCAATGAGCAGTTCTTC.